Each of the 10 T cell receptor beta chains below was sequenced from the same sample in a study of identical twins. One entry per CDR3 protein results from TCRdb running MiXCR on the 5' RACE reads. The sample includes roughly 260,000 distinct CDR3 sequences, 7.5% of them seen just once. The same specimen was also included in a second study, on yellow fever vaccine responses in identical twins.

Sequencing was carried out using CD8+ T cells sorted from blood. These TCRs come from a woman between 18 and 30 years old in good health.

This clonotype was found many times. The chain carries TRBV3-1 and TRBJ1-4; D remains unclear. CDR3 length equals 16 residues. Looked up from germline, CDR1 is LGHDT and CDR2 is YNNKEL (reference sequence). The V end was cut by 1 base, the J end by 0 bases, with 9 bases between. The CDR3 DNA is TGTGCCAGCAGCCAAGTCTCCAGACCAACTAATGAAAAACTGTTTTTT. This encodes CASSQVSRPTNEKLFF.

The V call is TRBV6-2 or TRBV6-3, the J call TRBJ2-3; 7 bases are a match to TRBD1. The CDR3 totals 17 residues. J was trimmed by 0 bases and V by 2 bases; bases with no gene match: 8. CDR1 MNHEY and CDR2 SVGEGT come from the germline V gene. CDR3 in DNA: TGTGCCAGCAGTTACGTGGCAGGGGGATCTAGCACAGATACGCAGTATTTT. This codes for CASSYVAGGSSTDTQYF.

The genes are TRBV27 and TRBJ2-7, with D perhaps matching TRBD1 (5 bases). V lost 2 bases and J 7 bases, leaving 12 bases between the germline ends. Per germline, CDR1 MNHEY and CDR2 SMNVEV (reference sequence). The CDR3 consists of 13 residues. DNA of the CDR3: TGTGCCAGCAGTTTAGGGGCAGCGAGGGAGCAGTACTTC. Translation: CASSLGAAREQYF.

This clonotype was detected many times. V gene TRBV24-1 combines with J gene TRBJ2-1; 7 bases are a match to TRBD1. J was trimmed by 5 bases and V by 4 bases; bases with no gene match: 7. This CDR3 comprises 15 residues. Germline V gene sequence: CDR1 KGHDR, CDR2 SFDVKD. CDR3 coding DNA: TGTGCCACCAGTGACTGGGGACAGTTGGACAATGAGCAGTTCTTC. It yields the protein CATSDWGQLDNEQFF.

This clonotype showed up many times. V gene TRBV14 combines with J gene TRBJ2-3, with D possibly called TRBD1 or TRBD2 (5 bases each). The CDR3 sequence is 15 residues long. Trimming cost V 6 bases and J 4 bases, with 17 bases left between them. From germline, CDR1 is SGHDN and CDR2 FVKESK. CDR3 in amino acids: CASSRVRGVADTQYF. Here the CDR3 DNA reads TGTGCCAGCAGTCGGGTTAGAGGGGTTGCAGATACGCAGTATTTT.

The chain combines TRBV11-2 with TRBJ1-2, with a possible D match to TRBD1 (6 bases). Between the trimmed V and J ends, which lost 5 bases and 3 bases, there was a span of 10 bases. Germline-derived CDR1 and CDR2 are SGHAT and FQNNGV. The length of the CDR3 is 13 residues. This chain's CDR3 is CASSLGQYYGYTF. CDR3 in DNA: TGTGCCAGCAGCCTAGGACAGTACTATGGCTACACCTTC.

J is TRBJ2-7 and V is TRBV6-2 or TRBV6-3; 11 bases are shared with TRBD1. After removal of 2 bases from V and 4 bases from J, the junction contained 10 bases not matched to a gene. The CDR3 runs to 17 residues. Per germline, CDR1 MNHEY and CDR2 SVGEGT. Here the CDR3 reads CASSYRRDRGLVYEQYF. CDR3 coding DNA: TGTGCCAGCAGTTACCGTCGGGACAGGGGGTTAGTATACGAGCAGTACTTC.

In its sample, this clonotype was seen a few times. The V call is TRBV20-1, the J call TRBJ2-7; D is possibly TRBD2 (6 bases). CDR1 DFQATT and CDR2 SNEGSKA come from the germline V gene (reference sequence). CDR3 length: 13 amino acids. V was cut by 6 bases and J by 1 base, with 13 bases left in between. The CDR3 DNA reads TGCAGTGCAGCACCCGGGAGATCCTACGAGCAGTACGTC. Its translation is CSAAPGRSYEQYV.

This clonotype was counted ten times or more. The chain employs TRBV20-1 and TRBJ2-1, with 9 bases that match TRBD2. Germline values: CDR1 DFQATT, CDR2 SNEGSKA (reference sequence). The CDR3 consists of 15 residues. The V and J ends lost 0 bases and 8 bases, in that order; junction bases with no gene match: 8. The CDR3 bases are TGCAGTGCTAGAGAGGTAGCGGGAGTGAACCATGAGCAGTTCTTC. This translates into CSAREVAGVNHEQFF.

The chain employs TRBV20-1 and TRBJ2-5; D is unclear. This CDR3 is 10 amino acids long. Between the trimmed V and J ends, which lost 6 bases and 7 bases, there was a span of 9 bases. The germline gives CDR1 DFQATT, CDR2 SNEGSKA (reference sequence). In DNA, the CDR3 is TGCAGTGCCCAGACTTGGACCCAGTACTTC. It translates to CSAQTWTQYF.